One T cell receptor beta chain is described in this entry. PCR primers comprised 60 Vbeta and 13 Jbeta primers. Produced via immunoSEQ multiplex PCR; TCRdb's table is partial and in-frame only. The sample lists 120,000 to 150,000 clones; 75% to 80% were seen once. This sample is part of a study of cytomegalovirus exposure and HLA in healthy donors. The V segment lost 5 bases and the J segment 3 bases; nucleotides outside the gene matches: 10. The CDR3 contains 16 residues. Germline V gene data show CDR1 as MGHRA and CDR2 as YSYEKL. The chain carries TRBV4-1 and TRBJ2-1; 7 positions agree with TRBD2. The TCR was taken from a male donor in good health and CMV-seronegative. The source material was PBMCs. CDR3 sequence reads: CASSSDPSGRYNEQFF. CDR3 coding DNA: TGCGCCAGCAGCTCCGACCCTAGCGGACGCTACAATGAGCAGTTCTTC.